Presented here are 28 T cell receptor beta chains from one specimen sequenced in a study of CD8+ T cells in alopecia areata. RNA extraction was followed by reverse transcription into cDNA, which acted as the sequencing template. Here immunoSEQ multiplex PCR was the method, and the copy in TCRdb shows in-frame clones only, minus some. The table records about 190,000 clones, 45% to 65% of them present only once. Treatment indicated: oral pan-JAK inhibitor, 5-10 mg twice daily. The sample was CD4+ T cells sorted from blood, taken at week 4, from a patient treated with tofacitinib. The receptor set was obtained from a human donor with alopecia areata.

This clone was found a few times. The rearrangement uses TRBV7-8 and TRBJ2-4; D is ambiguous. Germline CDR1 and CDR2: SGHVS and FQNEAQ. V was shortened by 5 bases and J by 1 base, with 15 bases between the two germline ends. The CDR3 consists of 16 residues. The CDR3 coding sequence is TGTGCCAGCAGCAAAGGGAACGCCTGGGCCAAAAACATTCAGTACTTC. Amino acid sequence: CASSKGNAWAKNIQYF.

This clone was detected a few times. The genes are TRBV29-1 and TRBJ2-1, with a tentative D call TRBD1 (6 bases). The germline V gene has CDR1 SQVTM and CDR2 ANQGSEA. V dropped 6 bases and J dropped 7 bases, with 16 bases sitting between them. CDR3 length equals 13 residues. The CDR3 region is CSVHRVLENEQFF. As DNA, the CDR3 is TGCAGCGTACACAGGGTGTTGGAAAATGAGCAGTTCTTC.

The chain carries TRBV5-1 and TRBJ2-5; the match to TRBD2 covers 14 bases. With V trimmed by 0 bases and J by 4 bases, 5 bases remained unmatched. CDR3 size: 17 residues. Germline-derived CDR1 and CDR2 are SGHRS and YFSETQ. For the CDR3, the DNA is TGCGCCAGCAGCTTGGCAGGACTAGCGGGAGGAGGAGAGACCCAGTACTTC. It codes for CASSLAGLAGGGETQYF.

Ten or more counts support this clone. The chain has TRBV15 and TRBJ1-1, with D possibly being TRBD1 (5 bases). V dropped 0 bases and J dropped 8 bases, with 10 bases sitting between them. The CDR3 runs to 13 residues. Germline assignment: CDR1 LNHNV and CDR2 YYDKDF (reference sequence). This CDR3 reads CATSRDPQGEAFF. The CDR3 bases are TGTGCCACCAGCAGAGATCCCCAGGGAGAAGCTTTCTTT.

This clone has more than one count but fewer than ten. The chain links TRBV6-5 to TRBJ2-1; no definite D call. The CDR3 contains 15 residues. Trimming took 7 bases from V and 8 from J, leaving 21 bases between them. Germline V gene lookup returns CDR1 MNHEY and CDR2 SVGAGI. Written as DNA, the CDR3 is TGTGCCAGCACTTCATCCAGTTCGCCCAGCGATGAGCAGTTCTTC. Amino acids: CASTSSSSPSDEQFF.

The chain is built from TRBV7-2 and TRBJ2-7, with 14 bases matching TRBD2. The V gene end was trimmed by 8 bases and the J gene end by 6 bases; junction bases not matched to a gene: 6. The CDR3 sequence is 14 residues long. In germline, CDR1 is SGHTA, CDR2 FQGNSA. The CDR3 DNA follows: TGTGCCAGCCGACTCGGGACTAGCGGGAGCGAGCAGTACTTC. Amino acid sequence: CASRLGTSGSEQYF.

This chain links TRBV5-1 with TRBJ1-1; D is uncertain. V gave up 0 bases and J gave up 4 bases, with 7 bases separating them. This CDR3 has 13 amino acids. CDR1 SGHRS and CDR2 YFSETQ come from the germline V gene. The CDR3 coding sequence is TGCGCCAGCAGCTTGGGACAACTCACTGAAGCTTTCTTT. Its translation: CASSLGQLTEAFF.

This clone has more than one count but fewer than ten. The rearrangement uses TRBV19 and TRBJ2-1, with 9 bases fitting TRBD2. This CDR3 comprises 16 residues. Germline loops: CDR1 LNHDA, CDR2 SQIVND (reference sequence). Trimming took 0 bases from V and 2 from J; bases not matched to a gene: 2. The CDR3, as DNA: TGTGCCAGTAGTATAGATCCTAGCGGGGCCTACAATGAGCAGTTCTTC. Its protein product is CASSIDPSGAYNEQFF.

V and J are TRBV19 and TRBJ1-1; tentatively, D is TRBD1 (6 bases). CDR3 size: 13 residues. Germline V lookup: CDR1 LNHDA, CDR2 SQIVND (reference sequence). V lost 7 bases and J lost 1, with 10 bases in between. This chain's CDR3 is CASNRDRNTEAFF. Written as DNA, the CDR3 is TGTGCCAGTAACAGGGACCGGAACACTGAAGCTTTCTTT. Using reference TRBV19 and TRBJ1-1 for the parts outside the CDR3, the full variable domain is DGGITQSPKYLFRKEGQNVTLSCEQNLNHDAMYWYRQDPGQGLRLIYYSQIVNDFQKGDIAEGYSVSREKKESFPLTVTSAQKNPTAFYLCASNRDRNTEAFFGQGTRLTVV.

Concerning this clone itself: The junction does not match germline at one end; this may be a read error. The rearrangement uses TRBV30 and TRBJ2-2; 11 nucleotides align to TRBD2. The CDR3 runs to 14 residues. Looked up from germline, CDR1 is GTSNPN and CDR2 is SVGIG (reference sequence). The CDR3: CVWRLAGLSGELFF. DNA of the CDR3: TGTGTCTGGCGACTAGCGGGACTGAGCGGGGAGCTGTTTTTT.

There are a few counts of this clone. The chain uses TRBV6-5 and TRBJ1-5; no clear D gene. The CDR3 runs 14 residues. Trimming left V 6 bases short and J 3 bases short, with 12 bases between. Germline V gene data show CDR1 as MNHEY and CDR2 as SVGAGI. CDR3 in amino acids: CASSSNTFNQPQHF. CDR3 bases: TGTGCCAGCAGCTCTAACACATTCAATCAGCCCCAGCATTTT.

This clone appeared a few times. Other nucleotide sequences in the sample specify the same CDR3. The CDR3 spells CASSLSGGNTEAFF. The CDR3 DNA reads as TGCGCCAGCAGCTTGTCTGGGGGGAACACTGAAGCTTTCTTT. The J gene is TRBJ1-1, the V gene TRBV5-1; maybe TRBD1 (5 bases). The CDR3 length is 14 residues. V lost 1 base and J 1 base, leaving 8 bases between the germline ends. Looked up from germline, CDR1 is SGHRS and CDR2 is YFSETQ.

About this clone itself: An end of the junction differs from the germline gene, which may be a read error. The rearrangement links TRBV6-1 to TRBJ2-3; TRBD2 matches at 8 bases. The CDR3 consists of 15 residues. Germline V gene sequence: CDR1 MNHNS, CDR2 SASEGT. The CDR3 DNA sequence: TGTACCAGCAGTGTCGGGACTAGGAGGGCAGATACGCAGTATTTT. It encodes CTSSVGTRRADTQYF.

The chain uses TRBV27 and TRBJ1-2; the D gene is possibly TRBD1 (5 bases). The CDR3 runs to 14 residues. V lost 6 bases and J lost 0, with 11 bases in between. CDR1 MNHEY and CDR2 SMNVEV come from the germline V gene (reference sequence). The CDR3 DNA sequence: TGTGCCAGCAGGGACGCAGGGTCTAACTATGGCTACACCTTC. It is translated as CASRDAGSNYGYTF.

This clone was observed a handful of times. V and J are TRBV27 and TRBJ1-2, with no clear D. Trimming took off 6 bases at V and 7 bases at J, with 21 bases between the two ends. Germline loops: CDR1 MNHEY, CDR2 SMNVEV (reference sequence). There are 15 residues in the CDR3. CDR3 sequence reads: CASSPAGNPLAGYTF. DNA for the CDR3: TGTGCCAGCAGCCCCGCAGGAAATCCACTCGCTGGCTACACCTTC.

This rearrangement joins TRBV11-2 to TRBJ2-7; D call uncertain. V lost 0 bases and J lost 3, with 12 bases in between. This CDR3 has 15 amino acids. Per the germline V gene, CDR1 is SGHAT and CDR2 is FQNNGV. CDR3 DNA sequence: TGTGCCAGCAGCTTAGAACAAAGAGTCAGCTACGAGCAGTACTTC. It codes for CASSLEQRVSYEQYF.

This chain links TRBV6-5 with TRBJ2-1, with D unclear. Per the germline V gene, CDR1 is MNHEY and CDR2 is SVGAGI. The ends were cut back, 2 bases at V and 3 bases at J, with 8 bases in the middle. The CDR3 consists of 14 residues. CDR3 region: CASSYRRHYNEQFF. CDR3 in DNA: TGTGCCAGCAGTTACCGACGGCACTACAATGAGCAGTTCTTC.

V usage is TRBV15 and J usage is TRBJ2-6; D uncertain. Trimming stripped 1 base from V and 0 bases from J, with 13 bases between. Germline lookup yields CDR1 LNHNV and CDR2 YYDKDF (reference sequence). There are 18 residues in the CDR3. The CDR3 loop is CATSRVGYSPSGANVLTF. CDR3 nucleotides: TGTGCCACCAGCAGAGTAGGATACAGTCCCTCTGGGGCCAACGTCCTGACTTTC.

V and J are TRBV29-1 and TRBJ2-5; a possible D gene is TRBD1 (5 bases). The V end was cut by 3 bases, the J end by 5 bases, with 10 bases between. CDR3 length equals 12 residues. Germline loops: CDR1 SQVTM, CDR2 ANQGSEA. The CDR3 sequence: CSVDKGLETQYF. CDR3 DNA sequence: TGCAGCGTTGACAAGGGGTTGGAGACCCAGTACTTC.

This sequence joins TRBV30 and TRBJ1-5; D is uncertain. The V gene's germline CDR1 is GTSNPN and CDR2 SVGIG (reference sequence). The length of the CDR3 is 14 residues. Trimming pared 1 base from V and 7 bases from J, leaving 14 bases between. This chain's CDR3 is CAWSEDRMAQPQHF. As DNA, the CDR3 is TGTGCCTGGAGTGAGGACCGAATGGCGCAGCCCCAGCATTTT.

A few counts support this clone. This chain uses TRBV5-1 with TRBJ2-5; 9 bases fit TRBD2. This CDR3 spans 13 amino acids. CDR1 and CDR2 (germline): SGHRS, YFSETQ. V trimming: 5 bases; J trimming: 2 bases; junction bases outside the gene matches: 1. CDR3 in amino acids: CASSTSGQETQYF. The CDR3 DNA reads TGCGCCAGCAGTACTAGCGGGCAAGAGACCCAGTACTTC. The whole variable domain, filled in from reference TRBV5-1 and TRBJ2-5, reads KAGVTQTPRYLIKTRGQQVTLSCSPISGHRSVSWYQQTPGQGLQFLFEYFSETQRNKGNFPGRFSGRQFSNSRSEMNVSTLELGDSALYLCASSTSGQETQYFGPGTRLLVL.

This clone has a handful of counts. The chain carries TRBV7-2 and TRBJ2-3; 9 positions match TRBD1. This CDR3 comprises 15 residues. CDR1 is SGHTA and CDR2 is FQGNSA in the germline V gene. V was pared by 4 bases and J by 5 bases, with 7 bases of the junction left unmatched. The CDR3, as DNA: TGTGCCAGCAGCTCTGGGACAGGGAACGTAGATACGCAGTATTTT. Protein sequence: CASSSGTGNVDTQYF.

This chain uses TRBV13 with TRBJ2-2; 8 nucleotides match TRBD2. The V gene end was trimmed by 4 bases and the J gene end by 4 bases; junction bases not matched to a gene: 2. The CDR3 has 14 residues. CDR1 and CDR2 (germline): PRHDT, FYEKMQ (reference sequence). This CDR3 is CASSSGGVTGELFF. The CDR3 coding sequence is TGTGCCAGCAGCTCCGGGGGGGTCACCGGGGAGCTGTTTTTT.

The J gene is TRBJ1-1, the V gene TRBV30; TRBD1 matches at 7 bases. Unmatched junction bases numbered 12, after V lost 3 bases and J lost 5 bases. CDR3 length: 15 residues. The germline V gene has CDR1 GTSNPN and CDR2 SVGIG (reference sequence). The CDR3 DNA reads TGTGCCTGGAGGGTAATCGACAGGGCGATGACTGAAGCTTTCTTT. Protein sequence: CAWRVIDRAMTEAFF. Full variable domain (rest looked up from reference TRBV30 and TRBJ1-1): SQTIHQWPATLVQPVGSPLSLECTVEGTSNPNLYWYRQAAGRGLQLLFYSVGIGQISSEVPQNLSASRPQDRQFILSSKKLLLSDSGFYLCAWRVIDRAMTEAFFGQGTRLTVV.

This chain joins TRBV29-1 and TRBJ2-5, with 10 nucleotides matching TRBD2. Germline V CDR1 and CDR2: SQVTM, ANQGSEA. V shed 7 bases and J 5 bases; nucleotides not matched to a gene: 10. The CDR3 has 14 amino acids. CDR3 loop: CSAEPSGSYETQYF. The CDR3 DNA follows: TGCAGCGCCGAACCTAGCGGGAGTTATGAGACCCAGTACTTC.

V and J are TRBV5-1 and TRBJ2-5, with 7 bases identical to TRBD1. Germline CDR1 is SGHRS and CDR2 is YFSETQ. Trimming cost V 3 bases and J 1 base; bases outside gene matches: 3. This CDR3 comprises 14 residues. CDR3 sequence reads: CASSYWDSQETQYF. CDR3 in DNA: TGCGCCAGCAGCTATTGGGACAGCCAAGAGACCCAGTACTTC.

This chain links TRBV7-2 with TRBJ2-1; 9 bases are shared with TRBD2. The CDR3 loop spans 16 amino acids. V gave up 1 base and J gave up 2 bases; unmatched junction bases: 3. Germline CDR1 and CDR2: SGHTA and FQGNSA. CDR3 sequence reads: CASSLGLAGPYNEQFF. The CDR3 DNA is TGTGCCAGCAGCTTAGGTCTAGCGGGACCCTACAATGAGCAGTTCTTC.

The gene calls are TRBV29-1 and TRBJ2-3, with D perhaps matching TRBD1 (5 bases). V was cut by 2 bases and J by 3 bases, with 9 bases left in between. Germline-derived CDR1 and CDR2 are SQVTM and ANQGSEA. The CDR3 covers 13 residues. CDR3 amino acids: CSVEQGATDTQYF. The CDR3 DNA is TGCAGCGTTGAACAGGGTGCAACAGATACGCAGTATTTT.